This TCR beta chain was identified during a study of T cell responses to AZD1222 COVID-19 vaccine. Study-wide findings and caveats: Reports say nearly half of spike-specific TCRs go after unmutated variant regions. Baseline serostatus was positive in only a handful of AZD1222 recipients. Mostly white British, mostly female donors; authors suggested clonal diversity may be underestimated.

This CDR3 is 15 amino acids long. Germline V lookup: CDR1 SGDLS, CDR2 YYNGEE. The V segment lost 1 base and the J segment 8 bases; nucleotides outside the gene matches: 11. TCRdb's table, derived via immunoSEQ multiplex PCR, lists solely in-frame clones and lacks some. The sample yields some 170,000 clones, around 94% seen once. As to this clone: Its matching antigen is unknown.

Whether given at about 4 or about 12 weeks, second doses were pooled. The TCR originated in an adult who received the AZD1222 COVID-19 vaccine. Sequenced here: peripheral blood, sampled 28 days after the second AZD1222 dose. The chain carries TRBV9 and TRBJ1-2; TRBD1 matches at 7 bases. The CDR3 DNA follows: TGTGCCAGCAGCGTAAGCCTGGGTACAGGGGAAGGCTACACCTTC. Its translation: CASSVSLGTGEGYTF.